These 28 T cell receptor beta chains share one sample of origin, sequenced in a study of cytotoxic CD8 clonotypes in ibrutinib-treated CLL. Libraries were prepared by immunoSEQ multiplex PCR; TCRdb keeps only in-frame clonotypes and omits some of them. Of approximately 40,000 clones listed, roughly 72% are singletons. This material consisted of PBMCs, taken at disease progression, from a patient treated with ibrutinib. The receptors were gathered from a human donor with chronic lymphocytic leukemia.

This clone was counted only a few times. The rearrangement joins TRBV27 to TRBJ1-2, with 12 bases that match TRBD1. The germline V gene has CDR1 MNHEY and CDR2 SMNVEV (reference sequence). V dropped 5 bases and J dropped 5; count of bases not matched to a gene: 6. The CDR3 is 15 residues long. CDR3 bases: TGTGCCAGCAGTCTTCTGGGACAGGGGGCGTATGGCTACACCTTC. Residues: CASSLLGQGAYGYTF.

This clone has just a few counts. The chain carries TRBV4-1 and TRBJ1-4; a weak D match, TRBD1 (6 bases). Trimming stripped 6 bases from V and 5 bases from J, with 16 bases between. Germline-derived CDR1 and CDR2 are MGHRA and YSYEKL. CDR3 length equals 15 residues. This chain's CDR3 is CASSQGHGVNEKLFF. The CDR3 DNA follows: TGCGCCAGCAGTCAGGGACACGGAGTAAATGAAAAACTGTTTTTT.

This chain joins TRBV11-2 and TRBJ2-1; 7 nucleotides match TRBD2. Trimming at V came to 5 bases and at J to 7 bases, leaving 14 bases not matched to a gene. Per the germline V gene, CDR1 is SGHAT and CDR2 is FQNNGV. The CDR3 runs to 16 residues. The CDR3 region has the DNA TGTGCCAGCAGCCCCCGACGGGACTATGTCTCAAATGAGCAGTTCTTC. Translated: CASSPRRDYVSNEQFF.

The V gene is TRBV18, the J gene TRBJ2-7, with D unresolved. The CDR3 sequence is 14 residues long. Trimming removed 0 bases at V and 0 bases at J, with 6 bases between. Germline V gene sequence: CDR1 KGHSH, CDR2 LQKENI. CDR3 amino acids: CASSPPATSYEQYF. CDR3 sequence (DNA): TGTGCCAGCTCACCACCGGCGACCTCCTACGAGCAGTACTTC. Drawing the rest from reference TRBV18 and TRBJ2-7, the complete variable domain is NAGVMQNPRHLVRRRGQEARLRCSPMKGHSHVYWYRQLPEEGLKFMVYLQKENIIDESGMPKERFSAEFPKEGPSILRIQQVVRGDSAAYFCASSPPATSYEQYFGPGTRLTVT.

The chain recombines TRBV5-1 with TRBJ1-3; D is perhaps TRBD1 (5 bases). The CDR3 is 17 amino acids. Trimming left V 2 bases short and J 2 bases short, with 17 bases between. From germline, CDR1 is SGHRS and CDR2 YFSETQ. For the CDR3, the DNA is TGCGCCAGCAGCTTACCAAACATAGCGGGGGCTGGAAACACCATATATTTT. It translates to CASSLPNIAGAGNTIYF.

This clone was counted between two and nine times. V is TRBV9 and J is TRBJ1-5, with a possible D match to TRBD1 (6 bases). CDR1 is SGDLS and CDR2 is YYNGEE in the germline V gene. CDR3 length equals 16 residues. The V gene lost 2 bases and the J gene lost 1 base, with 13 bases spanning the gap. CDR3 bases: TGTGCCAGCAGCGTTGGGCAGGGGTTGAGCAATCAGCCCCAGCATTTT. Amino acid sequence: CASSVGQGLSNQPQHF. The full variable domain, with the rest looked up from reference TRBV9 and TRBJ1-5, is DSGVTQTPKHLITATGQRVTLRCSPRSGDLSVYWYQQSLDQGLQFLIQYYNGEERAKGNILERFSAQQFPDLHSELNLSSLELGDSALYFCASSVGQGLSNQPQHFGDGTRLSIL.

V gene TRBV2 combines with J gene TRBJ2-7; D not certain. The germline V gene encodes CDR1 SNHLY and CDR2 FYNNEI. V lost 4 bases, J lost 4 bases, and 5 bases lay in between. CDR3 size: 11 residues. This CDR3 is CASSAVYEQYF. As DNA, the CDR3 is TGTGCCAGCAGTGCGGTATACGAGCAGTACTTC.

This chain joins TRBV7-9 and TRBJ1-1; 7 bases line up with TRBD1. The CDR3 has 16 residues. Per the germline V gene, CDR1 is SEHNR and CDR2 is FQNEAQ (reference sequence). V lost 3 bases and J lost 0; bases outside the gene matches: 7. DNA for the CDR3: TGTGCCAGCAGCTTTGCCACAGGGGTCATGAACACTGAAGCTTTCTTT. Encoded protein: CASSFATGVMNTEAFF.

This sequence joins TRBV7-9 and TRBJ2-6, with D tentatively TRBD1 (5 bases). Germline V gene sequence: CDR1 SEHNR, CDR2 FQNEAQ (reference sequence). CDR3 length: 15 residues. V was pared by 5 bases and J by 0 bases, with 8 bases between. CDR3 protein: CASSDRFSGANVLTF. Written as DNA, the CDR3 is TGTGCCAGCAGCGACAGATTCTCTGGGGCCAACGTCCTGACTTTC.

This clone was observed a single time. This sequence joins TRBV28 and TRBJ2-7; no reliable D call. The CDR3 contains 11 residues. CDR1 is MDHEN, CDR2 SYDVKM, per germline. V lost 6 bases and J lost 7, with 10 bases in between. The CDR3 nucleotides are TGTGCCAGCAGGGGGTTGGGTGAGCAGTACTTC. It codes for CASRGLGEQYF.

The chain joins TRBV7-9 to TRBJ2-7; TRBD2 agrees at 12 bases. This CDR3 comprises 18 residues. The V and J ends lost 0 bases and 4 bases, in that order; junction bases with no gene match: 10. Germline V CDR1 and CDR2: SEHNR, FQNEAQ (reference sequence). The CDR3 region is CASSLALAGGPEGYEQYF. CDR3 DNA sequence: TGTGCCAGCAGCTTAGCGCTAGCGGGGGGGCCGGAGGGTTACGAGCAGTACTTC.

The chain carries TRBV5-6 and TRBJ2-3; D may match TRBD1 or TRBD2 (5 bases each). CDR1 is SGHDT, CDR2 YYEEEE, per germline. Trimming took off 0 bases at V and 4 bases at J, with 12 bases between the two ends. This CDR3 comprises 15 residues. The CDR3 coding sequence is TGTGCCAGCAGCTTGGCGGGGCGGTATGCAGATACGCAGTATTTT. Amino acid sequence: CASSLAGRYADTQYF.

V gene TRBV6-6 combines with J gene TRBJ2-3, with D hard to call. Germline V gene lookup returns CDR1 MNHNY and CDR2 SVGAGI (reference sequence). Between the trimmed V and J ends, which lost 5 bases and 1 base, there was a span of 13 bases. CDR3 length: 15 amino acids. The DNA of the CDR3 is TGTGCCAGCAGTCCAGTCAACGAGGGCACAGATACGCAGTATTTT. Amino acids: CASSPVNEGTDTQYF.

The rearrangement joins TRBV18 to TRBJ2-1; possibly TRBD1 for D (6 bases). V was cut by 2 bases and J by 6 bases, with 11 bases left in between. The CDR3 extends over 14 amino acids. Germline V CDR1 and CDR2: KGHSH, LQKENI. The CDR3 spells CASSPVGGGNEQFF. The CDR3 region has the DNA TGTGCCAGCTCACCAGTAGGGGGTGGCAATGAGCAGTTCTTC.

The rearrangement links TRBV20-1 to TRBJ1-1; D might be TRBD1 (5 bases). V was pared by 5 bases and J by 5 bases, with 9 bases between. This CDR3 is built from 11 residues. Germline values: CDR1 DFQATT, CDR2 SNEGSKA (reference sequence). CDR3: CSAGGRTEAFF. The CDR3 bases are TGCAGTGCTGGGGGTAGAACTGAAGCTTTCTTT.

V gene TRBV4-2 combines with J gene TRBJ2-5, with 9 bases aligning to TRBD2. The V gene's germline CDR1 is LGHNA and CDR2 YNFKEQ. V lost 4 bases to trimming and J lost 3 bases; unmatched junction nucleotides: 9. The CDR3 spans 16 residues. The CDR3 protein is CASSRVVAGGKETQYF. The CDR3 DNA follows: TGTGCCAGCAGCCGAGTCGTGGCGGGGGGGAAAGAGACCCAGTACTTC.

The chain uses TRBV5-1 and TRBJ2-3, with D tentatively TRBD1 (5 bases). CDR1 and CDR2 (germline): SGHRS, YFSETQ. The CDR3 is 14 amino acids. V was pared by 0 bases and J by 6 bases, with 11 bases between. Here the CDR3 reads CASSLGQSLDTQYF. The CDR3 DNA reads TGCGCCAGCAGCTTGGGACAGTCCTTGGATACGCAGTATTTT.

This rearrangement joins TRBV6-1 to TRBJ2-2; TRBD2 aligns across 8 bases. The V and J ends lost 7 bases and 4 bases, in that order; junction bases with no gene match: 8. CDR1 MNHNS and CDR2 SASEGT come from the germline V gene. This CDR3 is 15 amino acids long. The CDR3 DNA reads TGTGCCAGCATCTCGGGGCTAGCGGGCACCGGGGAGCTGTTTTTT. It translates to CASISGLAGTGELFF.

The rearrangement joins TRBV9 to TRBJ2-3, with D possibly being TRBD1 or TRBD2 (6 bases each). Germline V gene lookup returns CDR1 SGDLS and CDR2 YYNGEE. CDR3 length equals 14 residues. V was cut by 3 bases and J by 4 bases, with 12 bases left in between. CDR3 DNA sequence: TGTGCCAGCAGCGCCGGGGGCGGGCCAGATACGCAGTATTTT. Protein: CASSAGGGPDTQYF.

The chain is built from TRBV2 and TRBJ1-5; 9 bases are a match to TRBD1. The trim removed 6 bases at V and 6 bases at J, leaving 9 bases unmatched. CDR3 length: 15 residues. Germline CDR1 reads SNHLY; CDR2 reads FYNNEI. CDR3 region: CASRMDRGVSQPQHF. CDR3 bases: TGTGCCAGCAGGATGGACAGGGGTGTTAGTCAGCCCCAGCATTTT.

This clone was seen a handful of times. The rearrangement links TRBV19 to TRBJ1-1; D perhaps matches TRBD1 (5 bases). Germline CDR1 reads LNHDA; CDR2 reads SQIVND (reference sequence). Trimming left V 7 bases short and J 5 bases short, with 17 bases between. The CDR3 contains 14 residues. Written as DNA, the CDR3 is TGTGCCAGTACCCGAGGGGCGGATAGAACTGAAGCTTTCTTT. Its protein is CASTRGADRTEAFF.

DNA for the CDR3: TGTGCCAGCAGCTACTCCGGGGAGGGGTCCTACGAGCAGTACTTC. It yields the protein CASSYSGEGSYEQYF. J is TRBJ2-7 and V is TRBV4-2, with TRBD2 identical over 7 bases. The CDR3 extends over 15 amino acids. The germline V gene encodes CDR1 LGHNA and CDR2 YNFKEQ. With V trimmed by 5 bases and J by 1 base, 8 bases remained unmatched.

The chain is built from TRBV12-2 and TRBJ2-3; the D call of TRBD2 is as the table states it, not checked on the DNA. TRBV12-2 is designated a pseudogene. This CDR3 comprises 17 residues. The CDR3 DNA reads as TGTGCAAGTCGCTTAGTATCCGGGACTAGCGGGCGCGATACGCAGTATTTT. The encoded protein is CASRLVSGTSGRDTQYF.

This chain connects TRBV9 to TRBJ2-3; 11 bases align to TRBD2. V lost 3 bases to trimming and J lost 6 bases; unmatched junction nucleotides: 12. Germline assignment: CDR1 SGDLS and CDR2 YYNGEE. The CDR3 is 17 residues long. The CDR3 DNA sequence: TGTGCCAGCAGCGCCTCCGGACTAGCGGGTCCCAGGGATACGCAGTATTTT. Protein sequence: CASSASGLAGPRDTQYF.

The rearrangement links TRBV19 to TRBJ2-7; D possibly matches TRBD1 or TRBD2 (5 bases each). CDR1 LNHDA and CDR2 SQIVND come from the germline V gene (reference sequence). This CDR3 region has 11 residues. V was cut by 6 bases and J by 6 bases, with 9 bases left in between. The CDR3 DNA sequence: TGTGCCAGTAGAAGTGGGGGCGAGCAGTACTTC. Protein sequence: CASRSGGEQYF. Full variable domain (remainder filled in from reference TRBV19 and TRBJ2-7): DGGITQSPKYLFRKEGQNVTLSCEQNLNHDAMYWYRQDPGQGLRLIYYSQIVNDFQKGDIAEGYSVSREKKESFPLTVTSAQKNPTAFYLCASRSGGEQYFGPGTRLTVT.

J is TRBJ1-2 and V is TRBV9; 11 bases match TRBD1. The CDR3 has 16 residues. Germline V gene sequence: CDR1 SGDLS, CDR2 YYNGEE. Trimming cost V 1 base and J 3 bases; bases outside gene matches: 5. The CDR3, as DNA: TGTGCCAGCAGCGTACGGACAGGGGGCGCGGACTATGGCTACACCTTC. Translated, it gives CASSVRTGGADYGYTF.

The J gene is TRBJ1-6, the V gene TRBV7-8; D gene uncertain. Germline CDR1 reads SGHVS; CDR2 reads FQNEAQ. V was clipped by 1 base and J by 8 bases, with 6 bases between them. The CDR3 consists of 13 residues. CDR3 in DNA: TGTGCCAGCAGCTTAGTTCAGGATTCACCCCTCCACTTT. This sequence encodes CASSLVQDSPLHF.

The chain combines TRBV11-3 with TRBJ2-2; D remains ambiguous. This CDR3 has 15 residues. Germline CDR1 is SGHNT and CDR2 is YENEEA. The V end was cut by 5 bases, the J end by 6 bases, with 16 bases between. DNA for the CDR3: TGTGCCAGCAGCCTTGGGCCCAACTTGTCCGGGGAGCTGTTTTTT. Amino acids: CASSLGPNLSGELFF. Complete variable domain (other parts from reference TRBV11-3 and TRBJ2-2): EAGVVQSPRYKIIEKKQPVAFWCNPISGHNTLYWYLQNLGQGPELLIRYENEEAVDDSQLPKDRFSAERLKGVDSTLKIQPAELGDSAVYLCASSLGPNLSGELFFGEGSRLTVL.